Below are 21 T cell receptor beta chains sequenced from a single sample in a study of cytomegalovirus exposure and HLA in healthy donors. Amplification used 60 Vbeta primers and 13 Jbeta primers. Here immunoSEQ multiplex PCR was the method, and the copy in TCRdb shows in-frame clones only, minus some. The table shows approximately 150,000 clones, with around 80% occurring only once. The specimen sequenced was PBMCs. The source of these receptors is a man younger than 35 in good health and CMV-seropositive.

This clone was seen a handful of times. V is TRBV19 and J is TRBJ2-3; TRBD1 matches at 10 bases. The CDR3 has 15 residues. The V and J ends lost 5 bases and 2 bases, in that order; junction bases with no gene match: 4. Looked up from germline, CDR1 is LNHDA and CDR2 is SQIVND (reference sequence). The CDR3 spells CASSPGTGDTDTQYF. CDR3 sequence (DNA): TGTGCCAGTAGTCCCGGGACAGGGGACACAGATACGCAGTATTTT.

J is TRBJ2-3 and V is TRBV19; TRBD1 matches at 8 bases. J lost 13 bases, V lost 5 bases, and 11 bases had no gene match. In germline, CDR1 is LNHDA, CDR2 SQIVND (reference sequence). The CDR3 is 13 residues long. The CDR3, as DNA: TGTGCCAGTAGTGTCCCTCAGGGGGCGCGTAAGTATTTT. It translates to CASSVPQGARKYF.

Comments on this clone: The sample contains more than one DNA sequence encoding this CDR3. The V call is TRBV19, the J call TRBJ1-1; TRBD1 aligns across 9 bases. In germline, CDR1 is LNHDA, CDR2 SQIVND (reference sequence). Trimming removed 3 bases from V and 4 bases from J; junction bases left unmatched: 3. This CDR3 is 14 amino acids long. The CDR3 loop reads CASSMGQGGTEAFF. CDR3 nucleotides: TGTGCCAGTAGTATGGGACAGGGTGGCACTGAAGCTTTCTTT.

The gene calls are TRBV5-1 and TRBJ2-2; weak D call: TRBD2 (6 bases). The V end was cut by 0 bases, the J end by 2 bases, with 11 bases between. Germline loops: CDR1 SGHRS, CDR2 YFSETQ. This CDR3 has 16 residues. CDR3 sequence reads: CASSLDGGINTGELFF. The CDR3 nucleotides are TGCGCCAGCAGCTTGGATGGGGGGATTAACACCGGGGAGCTGTTTTTT. The complete variable domain, with remaining parts taken from reference TRBV5-1 and TRBJ2-2, reads KAGVTQTPRYLIKTRGQQVTLSCSPISGHRSVSWYQQTPGQGLQFLFEYFSETQRNKGNFPGRFSGRQFSNSRSEMNVSTLELGDSALYLCASSLDGGINTGELFFGEGSRLTVL.

This sequence joins TRBV28 and TRBJ2-5, with 8 bases fitting TRBD1. The last part of the DNA fits TRBJ2-7 better; the J call may be wrong. This CDR3 is built from 15 residues. Germline V CDR1 and CDR2: MDHEN, SYDVKM. The CDR3 bases are TGTGCCAGCAGTCCGGGACAGGACTTCTCCTACGAGCAGTACTTC. Its protein product is CASSPGQDFSYEQYF.

This chain uses TRBV7-9 with TRBJ2-5, with TRBD1 identical over 8 bases. There are 15 residues in the CDR3. V lost 5 bases to trimming and J lost 4 bases; unmatched junction nucleotides: 9. Germline V gene data show CDR1 as SEHNR and CDR2 as FQNEAQ (reference sequence). The CDR3 DNA reads as TGTGCCAGCAGCCCCACGGGACAGGTTGGAGAGACCCAGTACTTC. Translation: CASSPTGQVGETQYF.

The chain links TRBV19 to TRBJ1-5, with D uncertain. Trimming took 1 base from V and 11 from J, leaving 9 bases between them. From germline, CDR1 is LNHDA and CDR2 SQIVND (reference sequence). CDR3 length equals 12 residues. This chain's CDR3 is CASSIGPSAQHF. As DNA, the CDR3 is TGTGCCAGTAGTATAGGTCCTTCGGCCCAGCATTTT.

V usage is TRBV27 and J usage is TRBJ2-7; 10 bases align to TRBD2. Germline values: CDR1 MNHEY, CDR2 SMNVEV (reference sequence). With V trimmed by 2 bases and J by 1 base, 2 bases remained unmatched. The CDR3 runs to 15 residues. The CDR3 region has the DNA TGTGCCAGCAGTTTACGAGCGGGAGGGTCCTACGAGCAGTACTTC. Its protein is CASSLRAGGSYEQYF.

This chain uses TRBV7-9 with TRBJ1-2; 9 bases align to TRBD1. Germline CDR1 SEHNR, CDR2 FQNEAQ (reference sequence). The CDR3 is 15 amino acids. The ends lost 5 bases at V and 2 bases at J; junction bases unmatched: 6. The chain's CDR3 is CASSQPGQGNYGYTF. The CDR3 DNA sequence: TGTGCCAGCAGCCAACCGGGACAGGGAAACTATGGCTACACCTTC.

CDR3 sequence (DNA): TGTGCCAGCTCCACGCCGGCAGGCTACGAGCAGTACTTC. Its protein product is CASSTPAGYEQYF. The chain combines TRBV18 with TRBJ2-7; no definite D call. This CDR3 has 13 residues. Per germline, CDR1 KGHSH and CDR2 LQKENI. V lost 6 bases and J 3 bases, leaving 12 bases between the germline ends.

The V call is TRBV5-1, the J call TRBJ2-3; D may be TRBD1 (6 bases). From germline, CDR1 is SGHRS and CDR2 YFSETQ. V dropped 2 bases and J dropped 0 bases, with 10 bases sitting between them. There are 15 residues in the CDR3. CDR3 in amino acids: CASSFSGASTDTQYF. The CDR3 DNA follows: TGCGCCAGCAGCTTTTCAGGGGCTAGCACAGATACGCAGTATTTT.

This clone was counted once. This chain joins TRBV18 and TRBJ2-3; D gene ambiguous. Germline V lookup: CDR1 KGHSH, CDR2 LQKENI. This CDR3 spans 13 amino acids. V lost 2 bases to trimming and J lost 7 bases, with 10 bases between them. CDR3 sequence reads: CASSPIEIHTQYF. Written as DNA, the CDR3 is TGTGCCAGCTCACCAATTGAGATTCATACGCAGTATTTT.

The chain combines TRBV15 with TRBJ1-3; D may be TRBD1 (5 bases). Germline CDR1 is LNHNV and CDR2 is YYDKDF (reference sequence). The CDR3 covers 14 residues. Trimming pared 2 bases from V and 3 bases from J, leaving 8 bases between. The CDR3 region has the DNA TGTGCCACCAGCAGATCAGGGTATGGAAACACCATATATTTT. Protein: CATSRSGYGNTIYF.

CDR3 in DNA: TGCAGCGTTGATGGGAGGGCCCCAGAGACCCAGTACTTC. Protein product: CSVDGRAPETQYF. The chain recombines TRBV29-1 with TRBJ2-5; 7 bases are a match to TRBD2. Germline V gene data show CDR1 as SQVTM and CDR2 as ANQGSEA. This CDR3 is 13 amino acids long. V lost 3 bases, J lost 4 bases, and 5 bases stayed unmatched.

The chain links TRBV4-1 to TRBJ1-1; D not certain. There are 15 residues in the CDR3. Trimming removed 1 base at V and 1 base at J, with 10 bases between. CDR1 and CDR2 from the germline V gene are MGHRA and YSYEKL. This CDR3 is CASSQVSGANTEAFF. In nucleotides, the CDR3 is TGCGCCAGCAGCCAAGTATCAGGCGCGAACACTGAAGCTTTCTTT.

This rearrangement joins TRBV28 to TRBJ1-1; D is possibly TRBD1 (6 bases). The CDR3 totals 13 residues. V shed 6 bases and J shed 1 base, with 9 bases lying between them. Germline-derived CDR1 and CDR2 are MDHEN and SYDVKM. The CDR3 coding sequence is TGTGCCAGCAGGCAGACAGGGAACACTGAAGCTTTCTTT. The encoded protein is CASRQTGNTEAFF.

The gene calls are TRBV29-1 and TRBJ2-1, with 11 positions matching TRBD2. The CDR3 loop spans 15 amino acids. Trimming removed 7 bases from V and 3 bases from J; junction bases left unmatched: 8. Germline V gene data show CDR1 as SQVTM and CDR2 as ANQGSEA. The CDR3 here is CSANSGLAVYNEQFF. CDR3 DNA sequence: TGCAGCGCGAACTCGGGACTAGCGGTCTACAATGAGCAGTTCTTC.

This chain uses TRBV25-1 with TRBJ1-5; the D gene is possibly TRBD1 (5 bases). There are 15 residues in the CDR3. V lost 4 bases and J lost 2, with 12 bases in between. CDR1 is MGHDK, CDR2 SYGVNS, per germline. The CDR3 spells CASSAQGLGNQPQHF. DNA for the CDR3: TGTGCCAGCAGTGCCCAGGGTCTTGGCAATCAGCCCCAGCATTTT.

The chain uses TRBV5-4 and TRBJ1-2, with a possible D match to TRBD1 (6 bases). The CDR3 consists of 17 residues. Trimming removed 3 bases from V and 0 bases from J, with 18 bases in between. Germline CDR1 and CDR2: SGHNT and YYREEE (reference sequence). Here the CDR3 DNA reads TGTGCCAGCAGCTCAGCCAAGGGGGGGGCTACTAACTATGGCTACACCTTC. Its protein is CASSSAKGGATNYGYTF. Supplemented by reference TRBV5-4 and TRBJ1-2, the full variable domain reads ETGVTQSPTHLIKTRGQQVTLRCSSQSGHNTVSWYQQALGQGPQFIFQYYREEENGRGNFPPRFSGLQFPNYSSELNVNALELDDSALYLCASSSAKGGATNYGYTFGSGTRLTVV.

The chain uses TRBV27 and TRBJ2-7, with 9 bases that match TRBD1. Per germline, CDR1 MNHEY and CDR2 SMNVEV (reference sequence). V was clipped by 10 bases and J by 2 bases; unmatched bases: 3. CDR3 length: 12 residues. CDR3 amino acids: CATGQGPYEQYF. In nucleotides, the CDR3 is TGTGCCACGGGACAGGGCCCCTACGAGCAGTACTTC.

The V call is TRBV28, the J call TRBJ2-7; possible D gene TRBD2, 6 bases. V was trimmed by 6 bases and J by 7 bases, leaving 22 bases between them. The CDR3 loop spans 15 amino acids. Germline V CDR1 and CDR2: MDHEN, SYDVKM. Here the CDR3 reads CASRINGAAAGEQYF. The CDR3 bases are TGTGCCAGCAGGATCAACGGGGCCGCGGCGGGGGAGCAGTACTTC.